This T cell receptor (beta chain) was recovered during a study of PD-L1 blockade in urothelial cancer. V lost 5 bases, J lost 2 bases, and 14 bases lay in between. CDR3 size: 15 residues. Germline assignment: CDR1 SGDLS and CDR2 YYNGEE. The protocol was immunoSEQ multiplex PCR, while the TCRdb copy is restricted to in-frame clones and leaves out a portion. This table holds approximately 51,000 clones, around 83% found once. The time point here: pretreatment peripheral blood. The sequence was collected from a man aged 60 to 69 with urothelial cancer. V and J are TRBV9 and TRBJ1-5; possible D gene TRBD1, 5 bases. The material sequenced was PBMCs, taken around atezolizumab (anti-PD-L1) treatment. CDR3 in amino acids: CASSAGRARNQPQHF. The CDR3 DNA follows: TGTGCCAGCAGTGCAGGGAGGGCCCGCAATCAGCCCCAGCATTTT.